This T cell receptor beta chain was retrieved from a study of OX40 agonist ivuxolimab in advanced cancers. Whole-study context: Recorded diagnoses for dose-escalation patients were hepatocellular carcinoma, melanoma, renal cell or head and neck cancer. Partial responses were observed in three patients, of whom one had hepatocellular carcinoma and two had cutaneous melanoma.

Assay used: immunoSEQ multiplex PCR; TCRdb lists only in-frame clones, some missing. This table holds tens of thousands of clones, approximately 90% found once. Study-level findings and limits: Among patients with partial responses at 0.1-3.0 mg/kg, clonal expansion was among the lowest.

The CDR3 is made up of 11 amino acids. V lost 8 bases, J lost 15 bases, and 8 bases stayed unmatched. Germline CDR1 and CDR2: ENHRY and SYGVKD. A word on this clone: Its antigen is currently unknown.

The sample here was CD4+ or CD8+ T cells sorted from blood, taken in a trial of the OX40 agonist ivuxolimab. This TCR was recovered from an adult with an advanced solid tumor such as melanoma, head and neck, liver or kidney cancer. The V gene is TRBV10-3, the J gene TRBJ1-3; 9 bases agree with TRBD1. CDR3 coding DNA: TGTGCCATCGGCAGGACAGGGGAGAAATATTTT. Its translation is CAIGRTGEKYF.